This is a list of T cell receptor beta chains from one sample in a study of cytotoxic CD8 clonotypes in ibrutinib-treated CLL. The data were produced by immunoSEQ multiplex PCR, yet TCRdb's version contains in-frame clones alone and is incomplete. This repertoire shows 35,000 to 40,000 clones, about 64% found once; its top ten account for approximately 15%. The sample here was PBMCs, taken at disease progression, from a patient treated with ibrutinib. These receptors originate from a human donor with chronic lymphocytic leukemia. Each CDR3 is given with its conserved first and last residue. D genes are given only for firm matches. Not all rows give a size; the values are once, few, many and, for expanded clones, a class.

len	d_gene	v_gene	abundance	j_gene	CDR3aa	CDR3nt
18	.	TRBV21-1	.	TRBJ1-6	CASSKEPSDRIPSSPLHF	TGTGCCAGCAGCAAAGAACCCTCGGACAGGATCCCATCTTCACCCCTCCACTTT
14	.	TRBV7-8	.	TRBJ2-3	CASSLEGGADTQYF	TGTGCCAGCAGCCTCGAGGGTGGGGCAGATACGCAGTATTTT
16	.	TRBV7-9	once	TRBJ2-7	CASSDLRGAGSYEQYF	TGTGCCAGCAGCGACCTACGGGGGGCGGGGTCCTACGAGCAGTACTTC
16	TRBD1	TRBV5-1	.	TRBJ2-7	CASSPRAAGGSYEQYF	TGCGCCAGCAGCCCGAGGGCGGCAGGGGGCTCCTACGAGCAGTACTTC
17	.	TRBV21-1	many	TRBJ1-6	CASSKRLTDSYNSPLHF	TGTGCCAGCAGCAAACGGCTCACGGACTCCTATAATTCACCCCTCCACTTT
17	TRBD2	TRBV5-1	.	TRBJ2-7	CASSLAPAGPPKDEQYF	TGCGCCAGCAGCTTGGCTCCAGCGGGGCCCCCTAAGGACGAGCAGTACTTC
16	TRBD1	TRBV5-1	.	TRBJ2-3	CASSYRDRVPTDTQYF	TGCGCCAGCAGCTACCGGGACAGGGTGCCCACAGATACGCAGTATTTT
15	.	TRBV11-2	.	TRBJ2-7	CASSLARVNSYEQYF	TGTGCCAGCAGCTTAGCTCGGGTCAATTCCTACGAGCAGTACTTC
16	.	TRBV6-5	.	TRBJ1-5	CASSYGGGDSNQPQHF	TGTGCCAGCAGTTACGGGGGAGGGGATAGCAATCAGCCCCAGCATTTT
13	.	TRBV6-1	few	TRBJ2-7	CASSQPGSYEQYF	TGTGCCAGCAGCCAACCAGGGTCCTACGAGCAGTACTTC
13	.	TRBV5-1	.	TRBJ2-5	CASSFQVQETQYF	TGCGCCAGCAGCTTTCAAGTTCAAGAGACCCAGTACTTC
15	.	TRBV7-6	.	TRBJ2-1	CASSLGGGLYNEQFF	TGTGCCAGCAGCTTAGGCGGGGGCTTATACAATGAGCAGTTCTTC
12	.	TRBV19	.	TRBJ1-2	CASSRAGQGYTF	TGTGCCAGTAGTAGAGCCGGGCAAGGCTACACCTTC
15	TRBD2	TRBV2	.	TRBJ2-3	CASSGAGGLRDTQYF	TGTGCCAGCAGTGGAGCGGGGGGGCTGAGAGATACGCAGTATTTT
13	.	TRBV7-9	few	TRBJ2-5	CASSPGYQETQYF	TGTGCCAGCAGCCCCGGATATCAAGAGACCCAGTACTTC
13	.	TRBV11-3	.	TRBJ1-1	CASSLGPGTEAFF	TGTGCCAGCAGCTTAGGTCCGGGCACTGAAGCTTTCTTT
13	TRBD1	TRBV4-2	.	TRBJ2-1	CASRRQGVDEQFF	TGTGCCAGCAGAAGACAGGGGGTAGACGAGCAGTTCTTC
17	.	TRBV14	few	TRBJ2-6	CASSPWARRAGANVLTF	TGTGCCAGCAGCCCCTGGGCCCGCAGGGCTGGGGCCAACGTCCTGACTTTC
17	TRBD1	TRBV4-1	medium-sized	TRBJ1-4	CASSQVAWDRADEKLFF	TGCGCCAGCAGCCAAGTCGCGTGGGACAGGGCGGACGAAAAACTGTTTTTT
13	.	TRBV6-4	.	TRBJ2-1	CASSDSLADEQFF	TGTGCCAGCAGTGACTCTTTGGCAGATGAGCAGTTCTTC
16	.	TRBV19	.	TRBJ1-1	CASSIKSTSMNTEAFF	TGTGCCAGTAGTATAAAATCCACTTCGATGAACACTGAAGCTTTCTTT
13	.	TRBV27	.	TRBJ2-3	CASSFVGPDTQYF	TGTGCCAGCAGTTTTGTCGGTCCAGATACGCAGTATTTT
14	.	TRBV19	many	TRBJ2-6	CASSPGSGANVLTF	TGTGCCAGCTCTCCGGGATCTGGGGCCAACGTCCTGACTTTC
16	TRBD2	TRBV4-2	.	TRBJ2-3	CASSPLRGLAGDTQYF	TGTGCCAGCAGCCCCCTGAGAGGACTAGCGGGGGATACGCAGTATTTT
15	.	TRBV6-1	.	TRBJ2-3	CASSLTGTSTDTQYF	TGTGCCAGCAGCCTGACAGGTACTAGCACAGATACGCAGTATTTT
14	.	TRBV15	.	TRBJ1-1	CATSRDRVNTEAFF	TGTGCCACCAGCAGAGATCGAGTCAACACTGAAGCTTTCTTT
15	.	TRBV7-8	many	TRBJ2-2	CASSLYMGSAGELFF	TGTGCCAGCAGCTTATACATGGGGTCGGCCGGGGAGCTGTTTTTT
14	.	TRBV7-8	.	TRBJ1-2	CASSLGTASYGYTF	TGTGCCAGCAGCTTAGGGACAGCTTCCTATGGCTACACCTTC
15	.	TRBV4-1	.	TRBJ1-1	CASSHPGGGRTEAFF	TGCGCCAGCAGCCACCCCGGAGGGGGGAGGACTGAAGCTTTCTTT
12	.	TRBV29-1	.	TRBJ1-5	CSVADSNQPQHF	TGCAGCGTGGCGGACAGCAATCAGCCCCAGCATTTT
14	.	TRBV7-9	.	TRBJ1-1	CASSPGDSRTEAFF	TGTGCCAGCAGCCCGGGGGACTCGAGGACTGAAGCTTTCTTT
15	TRBD2	TRBV10-3	.	TRBJ2-3	CAAGGTLSYTDTQYF	TGTGCCGCGGGAGGGACCCTCAGTTACACAGATACGCAGTATTTT
17	TRBD2	TRBV9	many	TRBJ2-1	CASNLNPGTSGGAEQFF	TGTGCCAGCAATCTAAACCCCGGGACTAGCGGGGGGGCGGAGCAGTTCTTC
15	.	TRBV5-1	once	TRBJ1-1	CASSTFGPTNTEAFF	TGCGCCAGCAGCACCTTTGGACCGACGAACACTGAAGCTTTCTTT
12	.	TRBV6-1	.	TRBJ1-5	CASSAFSQPQHF	TGTGCCAGCAGTGCCTTTAGTCAGCCCCAGCATTTT
16	.	TRBV11-2	.	TRBJ2-3	CATSPRGGAGTDTQYF	TGTGCCACGTCCCCCCGAGGAGGGGCCGGCACAGATACGCAGTATTTT
14	.	TRBV5-1	.	TRBJ2-7	CASSLAGTTYEQYF	TGCGCCAGCAGCTTGGCCGGGACAACCTACGAGCAGTACTTC
14	.	TRBV9	.	TRBJ1-5	CASSSGVSNQPQHF	TGTGCCAGCAGCTCGGGGGTTAGCAATCAGCCCCAGCATTTT
15	.	TRBV6-5	.	TRBJ1-4	CASSYSVRENEKLFF	TGTGCCAGCAGTTACTCGGTTAGGGAGAATGAAAAACTGTTTTTT
13	TRBD1	TRBV11-3	few	TRBJ2-2	CASSFQGAGELFF	TGTGCCAGCAGCTTCCAGGGGGCCGGGGAGCTGTTTTTT
14	.	TRBV7-9	once	TRBJ2-3	CASSLAGHTDTQYF	TGTGCCAGCAGCTTGGCGGGGCACACAGATACGCAGTATTTT
16	TRBD2	TRBV4-1	.	TRBJ2-3	CASRRGGLGFTDTQYF	TGCGCCAGCCGCCGGGGGGGACTTGGGTTCACAGATACGCAGTATTTT
15	TRBD1	TRBV5-1	.	TRBJ1-1	CASSLGQGMNTEAFF	TGCGCCAGCAGCTTGGGACAGGGAATGAACACTGAAGCTTTCTTT
16	.	TRBV15	.	TRBJ2-2	CATSRDRFGNTGELFF	TGTGCCACCAGCAGAGATCGTTTCGGGAACACCGGGGAGCTGTTTTTT
18	.	TRBV7-5	.	TRBJ1-4	CARSDLTSLLVDNEKLFF	TGTGCCAGAAGTGACCTCACGAGTCTCCTAGTTGACAATGAAAAACTGTTTTTT
13	.	TRBV5-4	.	TRBJ2-7	CASSQALRWEQYF	TGCGCCAGCAGCCAAGCCTTAAGGTGGGAGCAGTACTTC
15	TRBD1	TRBV7-9	.	TRBJ1-4	CASSGYRGTNEKLFF	TGTGCCAGCAGCGGATACAGGGGGACTAATGAAAAACTGTTTTTT
14	.	TRBV19	once	TRBJ1-2	CASSPLGSHIDYTF	TGTGCCAGTAGCCCTCTCGGTAGCCATATCGACTACACCTTC
13	.	TRBV6-5	.	TRBJ2-1	CASSYPDQGKQFF	TGTGCCAGCAGTTACCCCGACCAGGGTAAGCAGTTCTTC
15	TRBD1	TRBV18	.	TRBJ1-1	CASSTAGGAGTEAFF	TGTGCCAGCTCAACAGCAGGGGGCGCTGGCACTGAAGCTTTCTTT
14	TRBD1	TRBV5-6	few	TRBJ1-1	CASSLPGGWTEAFF	TGTGCCAGCAGCTTGCCAGGGGGCTGGACTGAAGCTTTCTTT
14	.	TRBV27	once	TRBJ1-1	CASSLRGLNTEAFF	TGTGCCAGCAGTTTAAGGGGACTTAACACTGAAGCTTTCTTT
14	.	TRBV7-9	.	TRBJ1-2	CASTPTGDNYGYTF	TGTGCCAGCACCCCTACTGGGGACAACTATGGCTACACCTTC
24	TRBD2	TRBV10-3	few	TRBJ2-2	CAIRNPQTSGGPAEKKRNTGELFF	TGTGCCATCAGAAACCCACAGACTAGCGGGGGGCCCGCGGAGAAAAAGAGGAACACCGGGGAGCTGTTTTTT
14	TRBD1	TRBV10-2	medium-sized	TRBJ2-1	CASRPTGEGNEQFF	TGCGCCAGCAGGCCGACAGGGGAAGGCAATGAGCAGTTCTTC
14	TRBD1	TRBV6-1	.	TRBJ2-7	CASSWTGGPYEQYF	TGTGCCAGCAGTTGGACAGGGGGACCCTACGAGCAGTACTTC
15	.	TRBV4-2	.	TRBJ1-4	CASSPFGPTNEKLFF	TGTGCCAGCAGCCCCTTTGGTCCAACTAATGAAAAACTGTTTTTT
15	.	TRBV6-5	.	TRBJ2-3	CASSYGFMGTDTQYF	TGTGCCAGCAGTTACGGGTTTATGGGCACAGATACGCAGTATTTT
13	.	TRBV25-1	.	TRBJ2-7	CASSAVFGFEQYF	TGTGCCAGCAGTGCTGTCTTTGGGTTCGAGCAGTACTTC